This TCR beta chain came from a study of OX40 agonist ivuxolimab in advanced cancers. About the research overall: Ivuxolimab, which is an agonistic anti-OX40 (CD134) antibody, was administered to the patients. Dose-escalation patients were diagnosed with hepatocellular carcinoma, melanoma, renal cell cancer or head and neck cancer. General study findings and limits: In CD8+ T cells, expanded clones were on average more numerous than in CD4+.

Blood specimens came from baseline, cycle 4 day 1, and cycle 7 day 1. Sequencing used immunoSEQ multiplex PCR; TCRdb keeps in-frame clones, though not all of them. The data show tens of thousands of clones, 80% to 90% seen once. This clone was seen only once. The antigen is not known. This receptor was taken from an adult with an advanced solid tumor such as melanoma, head and neck, liver or kidney cancer. The sample here was CD4+ or CD8+ T cells sorted from blood, taken in a trial of the OX40 agonist ivuxolimab.

CDR3 sequence (DNA): TGTGCCAGCAGTAATGACAGGGACCTGGACGAGCAGTACTTC. This encodes CASSNDRDLDEQYF. The V and J genes are TRBV28 and TRBJ2-7; 7 nucleotides align to TRBD1. The V gene's germline CDR1 is MDHEN and CDR2 SYDVKM. This CDR3 is built from 14 residues. V lost 5 bases to trimming and J lost 5 bases; unmatched junction nucleotides: 9. Using reference TRBV28 and TRBJ2-7 for the parts outside the CDR3, the full variable domain is DVKVTQSSRYLVKRTGEKVFLECVQDMDHENMFWYRQDPGLGLRLIYFSYDVKMKEKGDIPEGYSVSREKKERFSLILESASTNQTSMYLCASSNDRDLDEQYFGPGTRLTVT.